These 32 T cell receptor beta chains originate from one sample sequenced in a study of blood T cell repertoires in COVID-19. Here immunoSEQ multiplex PCR was the method, and the copy in TCRdb shows in-frame clones only, minus some. This sample has some 260,000 clones; approximately 88% occur once, and the top ten carry roughly 10%. The sequencing sample was made of peripheral blood. The receptors shown here come from a woman aged 70-85 years with COVID-19, enrolled during active disease.

The V and J genes are TRBV3-1 (or the pseudogene TRBV3-2) and TRBJ2-5, with TRBD2 matching 11 bases. This CDR3 is 17 amino acids long. CDR1 LGHDT and CDR2 YNNKEL come from the germline V gene (reference sequence). Trimming cost V 4 bases and J 4 bases; bases outside gene matches: 11. CDR3: CASSRKSGLAGGETQYF. The CDR3 DNA is TGTGCCAGCAGCCGAAAAAGTGGGCTAGCGGGAGGAGAGACCCAGTACTTC.

The J gene is TRBJ2-7, the V gene TRBV6-5, with TRBD2 matching 9 bases. The germline V gene encodes CDR1 MNHEY and CDR2 SVGAGI. V shed 5 bases and J 4 bases; nucleotides not matched to a gene: 6. This CDR3 has 14 residues. The CDR3 spells CASSRGTSSYEQYF. In DNA, the CDR3 is TGTGCCAGCAGTCGCGGGACTAGCTCTTACGAGCAGTACTTC.

The J gene is TRBJ2-1, the V gene TRBV27; D uncertain. Per the germline V gene, CDR1 is MNHEY and CDR2 is SMNVEV (reference sequence). The CDR3 has 14 residues. The V gene lost 3 bases and the J gene lost 8 bases, with 14 bases spanning the gap. The CDR3 DNA follows: TGTGCCAGCAGTTTGTACGCAAACGGTCATGAGCAGTTCTTC. This gives the protein CASSLYANGHEQFF.

J is TRBJ1-5 and V is TRBV6-2 or TRBV6-3; D gene unclear. The CDR3 loop spans 15 amino acids. CDR1 MNHEY and CDR2 SVGEGT come from the germline V gene. The ends were cut back, 7 bases at V and 3 bases at J, with 16 bases in the middle. CDR3 bases: TGTGCCAGCAACCCGCTTGGGGAGCCCAATCAGCCCCAGCATTTT. It encodes CASNPLGEPNQPQHF.

The gene calls are TRBV6-2 or TRBV6-3 and TRBJ1-1; D gene unclear. The CDR3 has 13 residues. V lost 4 bases and J lost 5, with 11 bases in between. CDR1 MNHEY and CDR2 SVGEGT come from the germline V gene. The CDR3 spells CASSSRRRTEAFF. The CDR3, as DNA: TGTGCCAGCAGTTCCCGTAGAAGAACTGAAGCTTTCTTT.

The DNA of the CDR3 is TGTGCCAGTAAGACTTGGGGAGGGGTAATCGGGGAGCTGTTTTTT. As protein: CASKTWGGVIGELFF. The gene calls are TRBV19 and TRBJ2-2; 7 nucleotides agree with TRBD2. V was clipped by 7 bases and J by 7 bases; unmatched bases: 12. CDR3 length: 15 residues. CDR1 is LNHDA and CDR2 is SQIVND in the germline V gene (reference sequence).

V is TRBV2 and J is TRBJ2-3, with 15 bases aligning to TRBD2. Per germline, CDR1 SNHLY and CDR2 FYNNEI. The CDR3 sequence is 16 residues long. J was trimmed by 5 bases and V by 4 bases; bases with no gene match: 4. CDR3 nucleotides: TGTGCCAGCAGTGGGGGGACTAGCGGGAGGAGAGATACGCAGTATTTT. This encodes CASSGGTSGRRDTQYF.

This clone turned up a few times. The J gene is TRBJ1-1, the V gene TRBV5-6; D unresolved. Trimming cost V 7 bases and J 0 bases, with 13 bases left between them. The CDR3 loop spans 14 amino acids. The V gene's germline CDR1 is SGHDT and CDR2 YYEEEE. This CDR3 is CASAPGGMNTEAFF. The CDR3 region has the DNA TGTGCCAGCGCCCCCGGAGGGATGAACACTGAAGCTTTCTTT.

The chain has TRBV6-2 or TRBV6-3 and TRBJ1-1; D might be TRBD1 (6 bases). V lost 5 bases and J lost 1, with 11 bases in between. The CDR3 covers 14 residues. CDR1 is MNHEY and CDR2 is SVGEGT in the germline V gene. CDR3 coding DNA: TGTGCCAGCAGTAAGACAGGACCGAACACTGAAGCTTTCTTT. It is translated as CASSKTGPNTEAFF.

V usage is TRBV12-2 and J usage is TRBJ2-5; whether TRBD2, the table's D call, matches the DNA was not checked. TRBV12-2 has pseudogene status. There are 17 residues in the CDR3. CDR3 sequence: CASRFGLAGRREETQYF. The CDR3 nucleotides are TGTGCAAGTCGCTTCGGACTAGCGGGAAGGAGAGAAGAGACCCAGTACTTC.

J is TRBJ2-1 and V is TRBV5-8; 9 bases line up with TRBD2. This CDR3 has 15 residues. Germline lookup yields CDR1 SGHTS and CDR2 YDEGEE. Unmatched junction bases numbered 6, after V lost 0 bases and J lost 8 bases. The DNA for the CDR3 is TGTGCCAGCAGCTTGGAGGCGGGAGGGCCAGATGAGCAGTTCTTC. This codes for CASSLEAGGPDEQFF.

The genes are TRBV7-3 and TRBJ2-6; D ambiguous. CDR1 is SGHTA, CDR2 FQGTGA, per germline. V dropped 5 bases and J dropped 1 base, with 3 bases sitting between them. The CDR3 is 13 amino acids. In nucleotides, the CDR3 is TGTGCCAGCAGCGTATCTGGGGCCAACGTCCTGACTTTC. Translating gives CASSVSGANVLTF.

The J gene is TRBJ1-6, the V gene TRBV3-1 (or the pseudogene TRBV3-2); tentative D call: TRBD1 (5 bases). The CDR3 consists of 17 residues. V dropped 3 bases and J dropped 6 bases, with 18 bases sitting between them. Germline V lookup: CDR1 LGHDT, CDR2 YNNKEL (reference sequence). The CDR3 DNA is TGTGCCAGCAGCCACCTTGGGAGGGGAGGCTTTAATTCACCCCTCCACTTT. Amino acid sequence: CASSHLGRGGFNSPLHF.

The chain combines TRBV4-2 with TRBJ2-3; D not certain. Between the trimmed V and J ends, which lost 0 bases and 6 bases, there was a span of 7 bases. The germline V gene encodes CDR1 LGHNA and CDR2 YNFKEQ. The CDR3 contains 13 residues. For the CDR3, the DNA is TGTGCCAGCAGCCAAGATCCCCGGGATACGCAGTATTTT. It translates to CASSQDPRDTQYF.

The CDR3 here is CASSRGTEAFF. The CDR3 nucleotides are TGTGCCAGCAGCCGGGGTACTGAAGCTTTCTTT. The chain uses TRBV12-3 or TRBV12-4 and TRBJ1-1, with unresolved D. Trimming removed 6 bases from V and 5 bases from J, with 7 bases in between. CDR3 size: 11 residues.

The chain has TRBV3-1 (or the pseudogene TRBV3-2) and TRBJ1-6; D not certain. The CDR3 is 12 residues long. V lost 4 bases and J lost 6, with 4 bases in between. Per germline, CDR1 LGHDT and CDR2 YNNKEL (reference sequence). CDR3: CASSLSNSPLHF. The CDR3 bases are TGTGCCAGCAGCCTCAGTAATTCACCCCTCCACTTT.

The chain uses TRBV18 and TRBJ2-7; no clear D. V lost 4 bases, J lost 0 bases, and 7 bases lay in between. CDR3 length: 13 amino acids. Germline V CDR1 and CDR2: KGHSH, LQKENI. CDR3 nucleotide sequence: TGTGCCAGCTCACTATCTACCTCCTACGAGCAGTACTTC. Its translation: CASSLSTSYEQYF.

The chain employs TRBV7-2 and TRBJ2-3, with TRBD2 identical over 9 bases. Per germline, CDR1 SGHTA and CDR2 FQGNSA. The ends lost 1 base at V and 2 bases at J; junction bases unmatched: 7. The CDR3 length is 17 residues. CDR3 nucleotide sequence: TGTGCCAGCAGCTTAGTTCGGCTAGCGGGACTCACAGATACGCAGTATTTT. It codes for CASSLVRLAGLTDTQYF.

The CDR3 spells CASSPAGGETQYF. The DNA for the CDR3 is TGTGCCAGCTCACCCGCAGGAGGAGAGACCCAGTACTTC. V gene TRBV18 combines with J gene TRBJ2-5; a possible D gene is TRBD2 (5 bases). The CDR3 extends over 13 amino acids. Germline CDR1 is KGHSH and CDR2 is LQKENI. Trimming shortened V by 3 bases and J by 4 bases, and 9 bases separated the two germline ends.

The genes are TRBV10-3 and TRBJ2-3; a weak D match, TRBD1 (6 bases). Trimming shortened V by 8 bases and J by 4 bases, and 19 bases separated the two germline ends. CDR3 length: 15 residues. Germline CDR1 reads ENHRY; CDR2 reads SYGVKD. The CDR3 DNA follows: TGTGCCATCGGGGCCCCCATCAGGGGAGCAGATACGCAGTATTTT. This sequence encodes CAIGAPIRGADTQYF.

In its sample, this clone was seen once. The chain is built from TRBV18 and TRBJ2-7, with D tentatively TRBD1 (6 bases). The length of the CDR3 is 13 residues. Germline loops: CDR1 KGHSH, CDR2 LQKENI. With 5 bases removed from V and 7 bases from J, the gap between germline ends came to 15 bases. The CDR3 protein is CASSYDRTEEQYF. In DNA, the CDR3 is TGTGCCAGCTCATACGACAGGACGGAGGAGCAGTACTTC.

V is TRBV7-6 and J is TRBJ2-7; D ambiguous. Trimming took 2 bases from V and 6 from J, leaving 14 bases between them. The CDR3 length is 14 residues. Per the germline V gene, CDR1 is SGHVS and CDR2 is FNYEAQ. The CDR3 is CASSLNQKPSEQYF. Written as DNA, the CDR3 is TGTGCCAGCAGCTTAAATCAGAAACCCTCCGAGCAGTACTTC.

The chain carries TRBV12-3 or TRBV12-4 and TRBJ2-7; D gene uncertain. Trimming took off 3 bases at V and 7 bases at J, with 13 bases between the two ends. The length of the CDR3 is 13 residues. CDR3 nucleotides: TGTGCCAGCAGTTTGTCCGGGTCTGGAGAGCAGTACTTC. This sequence encodes CASSLSGSGEQYF.

V is TRBV3-1 (or the pseudogene TRBV3-2) and J is TRBJ1-2; no reliable D call. The CDR3 loop spans 12 amino acids. Trimming stripped 1 base from V and 8 bases from J, with 8 bases between. Per the germline V gene, CDR1 is LGHDT and CDR2 is YNNKEL (reference sequence). The CDR3 here is CASSQGWRGYTF. The CDR3 DNA reads TGTGCCAGCAGCCAAGGGTGGAGAGGCTACACCTTC.

V usage is TRBV20-1 and J usage is TRBJ2-7; D is ambiguous. This CDR3 has 11 amino acids. Germline CDR1 is DFQATT and CDR2 is SNEGSKA (reference sequence). V lost 5 bases to trimming and J lost 4 bases, with 9 bases between them. CDR3 protein: CSAQLEYEQYF. The CDR3 coding sequence is TGCAGTGCTCAACTTGAGTACGAGCAGTACTTC.

As for this clone: The identical CDR3 is also encoded by other nucleotide sequences in the sample. This chain uses TRBV7-8 with TRBJ1-4, with a possible D match to TRBD1 (5 bases). The CDR3 is 15 amino acids. Germline V gene data show CDR1 as SGHVS and CDR2 as FQNEAQ. Trimming took 1 base from V and 6 from J, leaving 12 bases between them. As DNA, the CDR3 is TGTGCCAGCAGCTTAGTCGGGGGAGCGGATGAAAAACTGTTTTTT. It translates to CASSLVGGADEKLFF.

J is TRBJ2-5 and V is TRBV11-3; TRBD1 matches 10 bases. This CDR3 has 15 residues. Germline loops: CDR1 SGHNT, CDR2 YENEEA. Trimming took 4 bases from V and 2 from J; bases not matched to a gene: 4. CDR3 protein: CASSSGQGGQETQYF. DNA for the CDR3: TGTGCCAGCAGCTCCGGACAGGGGGGGCAAGAGACCCAGTACTTC. Based on the CDR3 plus reference TRBV11-3 and TRBJ2-5, the full variable domain is EAGVVQSPRYKIIEKKQPVAFWCNPISGHNTLYWYLQNLGQGPELLIRYENEEAVDDSQLPKDRFSAERLKGVDSTLKIQPAELGDSAVYLCASSSGQGGQETQYFGPGTRLLVL.

This clone was observed a single time. The J gene is TRBJ2-7, the V gene TRBV5-1, with a tentative D call TRBD1 (7 bases). The CDR3 spans 15 residues. CDR1 SGHRS and CDR2 YFSETQ come from the germline V gene. The ends were cut back, 0 bases at V and 8 bases at J, with 18 bases in the middle. For the CDR3, the DNA is TGCGCCAGCAGCTTGGCTTGGACAGGCAGCGGGCAGCAGTACTTC. Its protein is CASSLAWTGSGQQYF.

This clone has a single count. The rearrangement links TRBV2 to TRBJ2-1; D gene unclear. Trimming cost V 4 bases and J 0 bases, with 13 bases left between them. The CDR3 spans 16 residues. CDR1 SNHLY and CDR2 FYNNEI come from the germline V gene. The CDR3 bases are TGTGCCAGCAGTGTGCAAACACCTCTCTCCTACAATGAGCAGTTCTTC. Encoded protein: CASSVQTPLSYNEQFF. Full variable domain (outside the CDR3, taken from reference TRBV2 and TRBJ2-1): EPEVTQTPSHQVTQMGQEVILRCVPISNHLYFYWYRQILGQKVEFLVSFYNNEISEKSEIFDDQFSVERPDGSNFTLKIRSTKLEDSAMYFCASSVQTPLSYNEQFFGPGTRLTVL.

The genes are TRBV5-5 and TRBJ1-1; D unclear. Germline lookup yields CDR1 SGHKS and CDR2 YYEKEE (reference sequence). There are 14 residues in the CDR3. The germline V and J ends were trimmed by 1 base and 0 bases, with 7 bases remaining between them. The CDR3 sequence is CASSLLAMNTEAFF. DNA of the CDR3: TGTGCCAGCAGCTTGCTAGCCATGAACACTGAAGCTTTCTTT.

The chain recombines TRBV7-2 with TRBJ1-6; unclear D gene. This CDR3 has 15 amino acids. The ends were cut back, 1 base at V and 8 bases at J, with 12 bases in the middle. Germline-derived CDR1 and CDR2 are SGHTA and FQGNSA. In DNA, the CDR3 is TGTGCCAGCAGCTTAGTATCCGGGATGGATTCACCCCTCCACTTT. Amino acid sequence: CASSLVSGMDSPLHF.

The chain uses TRBV6-5 and TRBJ1-6; TRBD1 matches at 7 bases. Germline CDR1 and CDR2: MNHEY and SVGAGI. The V segment lost 6 bases and the J segment 5 bases; nucleotides outside the gene matches: 7. The CDR3 totals 15 residues. CDR3 region: CASRKTGMDNSPLHF. In DNA form, the CDR3 reads TGTGCCAGCAGGAAGACAGGGATGGATAATTCACCCCTCCACTTT.